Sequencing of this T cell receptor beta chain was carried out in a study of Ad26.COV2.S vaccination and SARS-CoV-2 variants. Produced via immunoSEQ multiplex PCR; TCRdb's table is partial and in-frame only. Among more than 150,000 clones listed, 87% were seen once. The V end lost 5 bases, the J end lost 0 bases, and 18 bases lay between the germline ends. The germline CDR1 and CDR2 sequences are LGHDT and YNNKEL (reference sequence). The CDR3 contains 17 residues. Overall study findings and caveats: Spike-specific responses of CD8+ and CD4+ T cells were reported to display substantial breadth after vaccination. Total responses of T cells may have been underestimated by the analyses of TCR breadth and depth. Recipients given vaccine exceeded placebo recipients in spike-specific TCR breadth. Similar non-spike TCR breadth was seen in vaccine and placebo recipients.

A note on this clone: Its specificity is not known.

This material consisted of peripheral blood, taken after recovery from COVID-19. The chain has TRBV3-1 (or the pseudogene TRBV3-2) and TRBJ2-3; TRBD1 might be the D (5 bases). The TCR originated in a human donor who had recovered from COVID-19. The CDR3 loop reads CASSFRTSAASTDTQYF. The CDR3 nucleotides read TGTGCCAGCAGCTTCCGGACATCGGCGGCTAGCACAGATACGCAGTATTTT.